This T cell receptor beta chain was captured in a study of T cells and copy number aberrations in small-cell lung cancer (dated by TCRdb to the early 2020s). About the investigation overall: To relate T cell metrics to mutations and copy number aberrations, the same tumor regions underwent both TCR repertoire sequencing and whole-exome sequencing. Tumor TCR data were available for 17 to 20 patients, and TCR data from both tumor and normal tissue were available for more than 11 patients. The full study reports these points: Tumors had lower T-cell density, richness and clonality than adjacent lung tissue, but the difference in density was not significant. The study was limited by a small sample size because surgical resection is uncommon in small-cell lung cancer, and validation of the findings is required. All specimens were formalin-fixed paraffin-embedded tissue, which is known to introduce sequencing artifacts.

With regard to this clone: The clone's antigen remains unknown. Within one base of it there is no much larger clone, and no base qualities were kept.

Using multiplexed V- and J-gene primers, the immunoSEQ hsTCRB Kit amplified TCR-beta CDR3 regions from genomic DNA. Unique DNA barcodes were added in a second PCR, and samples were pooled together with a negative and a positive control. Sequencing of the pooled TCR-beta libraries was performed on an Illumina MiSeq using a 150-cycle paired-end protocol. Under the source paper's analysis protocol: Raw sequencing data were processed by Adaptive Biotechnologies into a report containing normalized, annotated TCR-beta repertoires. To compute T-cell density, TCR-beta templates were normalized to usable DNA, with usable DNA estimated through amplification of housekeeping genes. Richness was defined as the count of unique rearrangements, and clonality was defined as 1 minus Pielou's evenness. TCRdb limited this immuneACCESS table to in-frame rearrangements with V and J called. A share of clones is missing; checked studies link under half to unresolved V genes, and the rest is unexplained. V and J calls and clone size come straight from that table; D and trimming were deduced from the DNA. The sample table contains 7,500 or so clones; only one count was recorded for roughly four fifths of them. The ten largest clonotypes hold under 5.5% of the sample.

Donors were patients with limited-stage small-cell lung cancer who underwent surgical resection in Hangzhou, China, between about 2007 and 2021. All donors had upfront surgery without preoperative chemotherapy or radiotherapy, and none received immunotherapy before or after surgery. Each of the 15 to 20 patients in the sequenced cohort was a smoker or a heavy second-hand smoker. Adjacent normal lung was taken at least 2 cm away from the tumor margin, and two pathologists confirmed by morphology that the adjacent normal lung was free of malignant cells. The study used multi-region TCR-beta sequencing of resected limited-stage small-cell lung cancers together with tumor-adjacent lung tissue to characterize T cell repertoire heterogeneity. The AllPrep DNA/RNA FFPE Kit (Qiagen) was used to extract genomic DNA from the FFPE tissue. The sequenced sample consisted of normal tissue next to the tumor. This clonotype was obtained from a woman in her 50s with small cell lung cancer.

For the CDR3, the sequence is CASSVRLASSYEQYF. In nucleotides, the sequence is TGTGCCAGCAGTGTACGTCTAGCGAGCTCCTACGAGCAGTACTTC. The rearrangement combines TRBV6-1 with TRBJ2-7; the D gene is perhaps TRBD2, from 6 matching bases. The V end loses 4 bases and the J end loses 0 bases, and a stretch of 13 bases separates them. The CDR3 sequence holds 15 residues, the cysteine and phenylalanine included. The CDR3 DNA has 45 bases and is translated from base 1. CDR1 and CDR2 were assigned from the germline V gene as MNHNS and SASEGT.